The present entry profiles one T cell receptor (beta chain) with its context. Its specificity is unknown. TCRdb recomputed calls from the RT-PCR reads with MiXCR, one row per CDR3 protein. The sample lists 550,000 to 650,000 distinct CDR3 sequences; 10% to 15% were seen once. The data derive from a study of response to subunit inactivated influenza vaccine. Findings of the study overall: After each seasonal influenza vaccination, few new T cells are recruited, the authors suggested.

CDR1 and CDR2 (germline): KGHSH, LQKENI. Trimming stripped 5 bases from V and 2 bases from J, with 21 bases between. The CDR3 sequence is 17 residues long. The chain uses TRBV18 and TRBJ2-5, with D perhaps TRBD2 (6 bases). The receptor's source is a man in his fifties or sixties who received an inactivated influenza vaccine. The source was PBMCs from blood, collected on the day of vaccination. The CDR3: CASSSNLLTAGQETQYF. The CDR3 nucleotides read TGTGCCAGCTCATCCAACCTATTGACGGCGGGGCAAGAGACCCAGTACTTC.